Listed here are 10 T cell receptor beta chains from one sample, sequenced in a study of blood T cell repertoires in COVID-19. This table comes from immunoSEQ multiplex PCR, and its TCRdb copy is limited to in-frame clones, with some not included. Seen here are roughly 13,000 clones, less than 85% observed once, and the top ten hold 15% to 20%. What was sequenced was peripheral blood. These receptors were obtained from a man in his forties with active or convalescent COVID-19.

The V gene is TRBV5-4, the J gene TRBJ2-5, with D perhaps TRBD1 (6 bases). Germline CDR1 reads SGHNT; CDR2 reads YYREEE (reference sequence). This CDR3 has 15 residues. Between the trimmed V and J ends, which lost 4 bases and 3 bases, there was a span of 16 bases. The CDR3 DNA follows: TGTGCCAGCAGCCGCCAGGGGTGGCTAGAAGAGACCCAGTACTTC. Translated: CASSRQGWLEETQYF.

The chain carries TRBV19 and TRBJ2-5, with 7 positions matching TRBD1. The V and J ends lost 7 bases and 1 base, in that order; junction bases with no gene match: 3. CDR1 and CDR2 (germline): LNHDA, SQIVND (reference sequence). The CDR3 is 13 amino acids. The CDR3 here is CASTRTGQETQYF. The CDR3 bases are TGTGCCAGTACGAGGACAGGCCAAGAGACCCAGTACTTC.

This clone was counted only a few times. The rearrangement uses TRBV5-1 and TRBJ1-6, with D maybe TRBD1 (6 bases). The CDR3 is 14 amino acids. Germline V gene lookup returns CDR1 SGHRS and CDR2 YFSETQ. V lost 0 bases to trimming and J lost 10 bases, with 11 bases between them. CDR3 nucleotides: TGCGCCAGCAGCTTGGGACAGGTGGAGTCACCCCTCCACTTT. This codes for CASSLGQVESPLHF. The full variable domain, completed using reference TRBV5-1 and TRBJ1-6, is KAGVTQTPRYLIKTRGQQVTLSCSPISGHRSVSWYQQTPGQGLQFLFEYFSETQRNKGNFPGRFSGRQFSNSRSEMNVSTLELGDSALYLCASSLGQVESPLHFGNGTRLTVT.

This clone was found once. The chain is built from TRBV28 and TRBJ1-2; 8 nucleotides align to TRBD1. The ends lost 4 bases at V and 6 bases at J; junction bases unmatched: 7. The V gene's germline CDR1 is MDHEN and CDR2 SYDVKM. CDR3 length: 14 residues. CDR3 residues: CASSSGQGRDGYTF. The CDR3, as DNA: TGTGCCAGCAGTTCAGGACAGGGAAGGGATGGCTACACCTTC.

This chain links TRBV14 with TRBJ2-2, with 7 bases aligning to TRBD1. V shed 4 bases and J 4 bases; nucleotides not matched to a gene: 6. The CDR3 has 15 residues. CDR1 and CDR2 from the germline V gene are SGHDN and FVKESK. CDR3 region: CASSPTTGFTGELFF. The DNA for the CDR3 is TGTGCCAGCAGCCCAACGACAGGGTTCACCGGGGAGCTGTTTTTT.

This CDR3 is CASGTGEIDTQYF. CDR3 in DNA: TGTGCCAGCGGGACAGGGGAGATTGATACGCAGTATTTT. The V and J genes are TRBV6-5 and TRBJ2-3; 10 bases line up with TRBD1. The CDR3 is 13 residues long. Germline V gene sequence: CDR1 MNHEY, CDR2 SVGAGI. The J segment lost 6 bases and the V segment lost 8 bases, leaving 5 bases of the junction unmatched.

The chain couples TRBV18 to TRBJ2-7; TRBD1 agrees at 7 bases. The CDR3 sequence is 16 residues long. V gave up 3 bases and J gave up 0 bases; unmatched junction bases: 8. CDR1 is KGHSH and CDR2 is LQKENI in the germline V gene. Here the CDR3 reads CASSPVRQGLSYEQYF. The CDR3 DNA reads TGTGCCAGCTCACCCGTCCGACAGGGCCTCTCCTACGAGCAGTACTTC.

V is TRBV4-3 and J is TRBJ1-4; D possibly corresponds to TRBD1 (6 bases). Germline values: CDR1 LGHNA, CDR2 YSLEER. Trimming left V 4 bases short and J 0 bases short, with 12 bases between. The CDR3 totals 16 residues. The CDR3 loop reads CASSPRTDPTNEKLFF. The DNA of the CDR3 is TGCGCCAGCAGCCCGCGGACAGATCCAACTAATGAAAAACTGTTTTTT.

The chain combines TRBV3-1 (or the pseudogene TRBV3-2) with TRBJ2-1, with 10 bases lining up with TRBD1. Per the germline V gene, CDR1 is LGHDT and CDR2 is YNNKEL (reference sequence). The trim removed 4 bases at V and 5 bases at J, leaving 5 bases unmatched. The CDR3 consists of 15 residues. For the CDR3, the DNA is TGTGCCAGCAGCCTATCCGGGACAGGGGACAATGAGCAGTTCTTC. It is translated as CASSLSGTGDNEQFF.

The J gene is TRBJ2-1, the V gene TRBV5-1; TRBD1 agrees at 8 bases. Germline CDR1 SGHRS, CDR2 YFSETQ. The V segment lost 2 bases and the J segment 15 bases; nucleotides outside the gene matches: 7. This CDR3 region has 12 residues. The CDR3 coding sequence is TGCGCCAGCAGCTTTGACGACAGGGGAAGGTTCTTC. This gives the protein CASSFDDRGRFF.